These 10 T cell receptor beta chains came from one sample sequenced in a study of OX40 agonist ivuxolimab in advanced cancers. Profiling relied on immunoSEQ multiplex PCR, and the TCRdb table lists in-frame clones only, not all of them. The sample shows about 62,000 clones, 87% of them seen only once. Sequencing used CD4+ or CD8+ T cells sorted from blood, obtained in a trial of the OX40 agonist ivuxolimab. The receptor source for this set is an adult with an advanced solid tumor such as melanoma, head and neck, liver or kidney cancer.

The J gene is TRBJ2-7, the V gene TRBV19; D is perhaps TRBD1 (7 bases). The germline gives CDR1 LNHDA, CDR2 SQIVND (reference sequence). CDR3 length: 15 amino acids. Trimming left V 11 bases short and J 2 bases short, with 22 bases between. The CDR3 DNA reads TGTGCCGTCGGGCAGGGGGGCGCCCCCACCTACGAGCAGTACTTC. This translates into CAVGQGGAPTYEQYF. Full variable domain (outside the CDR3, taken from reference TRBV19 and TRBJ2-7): DGGITQSPKYLFRKEGQNVTLSCEQNLNHDAMYWYRQDPGQGLRLIYYSQIVNDFQKGDIAEGYSVSREKKESFPLTVTSAQKNPTAFYLCAVGQGGAPTYEQYFGPGTRLTVT.

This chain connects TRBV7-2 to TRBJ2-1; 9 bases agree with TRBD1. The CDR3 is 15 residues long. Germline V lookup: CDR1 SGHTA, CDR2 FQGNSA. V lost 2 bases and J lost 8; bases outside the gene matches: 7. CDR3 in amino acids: CASSLSGTGSYEQFF. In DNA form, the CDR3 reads TGTGCCAGCAGCTTAAGCGGGACAGGGTCGTATGAGCAGTTCTTC.

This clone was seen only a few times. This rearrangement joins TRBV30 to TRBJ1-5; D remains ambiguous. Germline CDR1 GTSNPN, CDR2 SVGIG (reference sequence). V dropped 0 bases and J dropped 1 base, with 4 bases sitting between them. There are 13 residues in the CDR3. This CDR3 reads CAWSVNSNQPQHF. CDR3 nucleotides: TGTGCCTGGAGTGTAAACAGCAATCAGCCCCAGCATTTT.

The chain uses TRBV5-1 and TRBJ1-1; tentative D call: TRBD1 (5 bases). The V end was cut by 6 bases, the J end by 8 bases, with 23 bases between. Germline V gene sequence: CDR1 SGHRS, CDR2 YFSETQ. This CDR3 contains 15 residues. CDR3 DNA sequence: TGCGCCAGCAAGAGGGGCAGCACCGAACCAGGAGAAGCTTTCTTT. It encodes CASKRGSTEPGEAFF.

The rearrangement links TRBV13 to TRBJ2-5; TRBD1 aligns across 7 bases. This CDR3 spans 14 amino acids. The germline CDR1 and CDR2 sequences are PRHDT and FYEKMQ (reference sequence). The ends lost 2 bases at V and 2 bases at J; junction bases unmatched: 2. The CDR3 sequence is CASSLHRGQETQYF. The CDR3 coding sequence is TGTGCCAGCAGCTTACACAGGGGACAAGAGACCCAGTACTTC. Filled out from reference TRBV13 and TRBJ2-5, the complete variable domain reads AAGVIQSPRHLIKEKRETATLKCYPIPRHDTVYWYQQGPGQDPQFLISFYEKMQSDKGSIPDRFSAQQFSDYHSELNMSSLELGDSALYFCASSLHRGQETQYFGPGTRLLVL.

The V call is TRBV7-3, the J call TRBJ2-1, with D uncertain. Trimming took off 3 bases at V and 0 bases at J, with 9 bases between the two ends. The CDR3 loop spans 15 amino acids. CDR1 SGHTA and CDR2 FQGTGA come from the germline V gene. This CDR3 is CASSFDGSSYNEQFF. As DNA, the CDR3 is TGTGCCAGCAGCTTTGACGGCAGCTCCTACAATGAGCAGTTCTTC.

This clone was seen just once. CDR3 in DNA: TGTGCCAGCAGCTTAGACTGGAACACCGGGGAGCTGTTTTTT. Its protein is CASSLDWNTGELFF. V usage is TRBV7-9 and J usage is TRBJ2-2, with unresolved D. Germline V lookup: CDR1 SEHNR, CDR2 FQNEAQ (reference sequence). V was shortened by 1 base and J by 1 base, with 4 bases between the two germline ends. The CDR3 totals 14 residues. The whole variable domain, filled in from reference TRBV7-9 and TRBJ2-2, reads DTGVSQNPRHKITKRGQNVTFRCDPISEHNRLYWYRQTLGQGPEFLTYFQNEAQLEKSRLLSDRFSAERPKGSFSTLEIQRTEQGDSAMYLCASSLDWNTGELFFGEGSRLTVL.

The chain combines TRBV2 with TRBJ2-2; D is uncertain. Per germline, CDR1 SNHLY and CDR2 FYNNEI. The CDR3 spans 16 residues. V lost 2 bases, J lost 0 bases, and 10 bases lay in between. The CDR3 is CASSEFAATNTGELFF. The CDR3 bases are TGTGCCAGCAGTGAATTTGCAGCAACGAACACCGGGGAGCTGTTTTTT.

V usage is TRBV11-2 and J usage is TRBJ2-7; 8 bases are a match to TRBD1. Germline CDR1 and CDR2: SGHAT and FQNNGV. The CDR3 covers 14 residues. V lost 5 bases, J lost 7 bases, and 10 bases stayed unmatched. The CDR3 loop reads CASSPRQGLGEQYF. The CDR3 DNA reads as TGTGCCAGCAGCCCGAGACAGGGGCTGGGGGAGCAGTACTTC.

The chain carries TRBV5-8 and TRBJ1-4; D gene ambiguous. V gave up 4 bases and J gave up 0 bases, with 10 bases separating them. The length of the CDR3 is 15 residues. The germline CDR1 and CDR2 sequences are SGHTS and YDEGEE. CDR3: CASSPGIATNEKLFF. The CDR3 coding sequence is TGTGCCAGCAGCCCCGGGATTGCAACTAATGAAAAACTGTTTTTT.